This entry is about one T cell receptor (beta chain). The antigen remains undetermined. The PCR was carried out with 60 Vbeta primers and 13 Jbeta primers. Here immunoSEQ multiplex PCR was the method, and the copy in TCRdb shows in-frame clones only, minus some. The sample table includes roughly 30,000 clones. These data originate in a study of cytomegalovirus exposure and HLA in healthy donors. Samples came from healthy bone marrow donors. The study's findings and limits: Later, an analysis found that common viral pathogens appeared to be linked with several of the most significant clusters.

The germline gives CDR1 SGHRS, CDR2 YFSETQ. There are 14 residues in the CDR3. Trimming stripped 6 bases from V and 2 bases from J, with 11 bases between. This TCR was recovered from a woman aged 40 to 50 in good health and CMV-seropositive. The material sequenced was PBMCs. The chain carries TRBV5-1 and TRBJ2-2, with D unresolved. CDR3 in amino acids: CASKWASNTGELFF. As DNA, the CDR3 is TGCGCCAGCAAGTGGGCGAGTAACACCGGGGAGCTGTTTTTT.